Following are 18 T cell receptor beta chains from one sample sequenced in a study of read filtering for tumor transcriptome and immune sequencing. Molecular barcoded adaptors covering alpha/delta and beta/gamma chains were used on 400 ng RNA. From the reads, TCRdb called clonotypes with MiXCR, one entry per CDR3 protein. Among some 48,000 distinct CDR3 sequences listed, around 20% were seen once. The specimen sequenced was a population of CD138-negative cells sorted from bone marrow. These receptors were collected from a donor at least 40 years old with multiple myeloma.

This clonotype was counted many times. The V gene is TRBV29-1, the J gene TRBJ1-1, with D possibly TRBD1 on 5 matching bases. Germline V lookup: CDR1 SQVTM, CDR2 ANQGSEA. The V end was cut by 4 bases, the J end by 1 base, with 7 bases between. The CDR3 covers 12 residues. The CDR3 loop reads CSVGTGNTEAFF. Written as DNA, the CDR3 is TGCAGCGTTGGTACAGGGAACACTGAAGCTTTCTTT.

This clonotype was picked up many times. The V and J genes are TRBV11-1 and TRBJ1-6, with D possibly being TRBD1 (5 bases). V was shortened by 5 bases and J by 6 bases, with 11 bases between the two germline ends. Germline V gene sequence: CDR1 SGHAT, CDR2 FQDESV (reference sequence). There are 14 residues in the CDR3. CDR3 sequence (DNA): TGTGCCAGCAGCCTGACAGATTCTAATTCACCCCTCCACTTT. Translating it yields CASSLTDSNSPLHF.

This clonotype was seen repeatedly, ten times or more. The chain couples TRBV29-1 to TRBJ2-2, with D hard to call. CDR1 is SQVTM and CDR2 is ANQGSEA in the germline V gene. The V and J ends lost 6 bases and 1 base respectively, with 12 bases between them. The CDR3 runs to 14 residues. The DNA for the CDR3 is TGCAGCGTGAGGACCGCCTGGAACACCGGGGAGCTGTTTTTT. Protein: CSVRTAWNTGELFF.

The chain has TRBV30 and TRBJ2-2, with D perhaps matching TRBD1 (6 bases). V shed 5 bases and J shed 5 bases, with 9 bases lying between them. The CDR3 sequence is 12 residues long. Germline CDR1 reads GTSNPN; CDR2 reads SVGIG (reference sequence). CDR3 nucleotide sequence: TGTGCCTGGGGGCAGGGGACCGGGGAGCTGTTTTTT. Protein sequence: CAWGQGTGELFF.

Ten or more counts support this clonotype. The chain carries TRBV25-1 and TRBJ2-7; D may be TRBD1 (5 bases). V was shortened by 5 bases and J by 3 bases, with 17 bases between the two germline ends. The CDR3 consists of 15 residues. Germline assignment: CDR1 MGHDK and CDR2 SYGVNS. The CDR3 DNA reads as TGTGCCAGCAGTTCCCTGAGTTCAGGGCTCTACGAGCAGTACTTC. Its protein is CASSSLSSGLYEQYF.

This clonotype showed up many times. J is TRBJ2-5 and V is TRBV5-1; tentatively, D is TRBD2 (5 bases). This CDR3 is built from 14 residues. V lost 1 base, J lost 1 base, and 8 bases lay in between. CDR1 is SGHRS, CDR2 YFSETQ, per germline. The CDR3 DNA is TGCGCCAGCAGCTTGACGGGGATCCAAGAGACCCAGTACTTC. This sequence encodes CASSLTGIQETQYF.

Many counts were recorded for this clonotype. This chain uses TRBV5-1 with TRBJ2-3; D perhaps matches TRBD2 (6 bases). The CDR3 loop spans 16 amino acids. In germline, CDR1 is SGHRS, CDR2 YFSETQ. V lost 0 bases to trimming and J lost 5 bases, with 16 bases between them. CDR3 DNA: TGCGCCAGCAGCTTGGTGGCGGGGCTCAACGGAGATACGCAGTATTTT. It translates to CASSLVAGLNGDTQYF.

This clonotype was counted ten times or more. The rearrangement uses TRBV3-1 and TRBJ1-4, with 10 bases fitting TRBD1. The V gene's germline CDR1 is LGHDT and CDR2 YNNKEL (reference sequence). Trimming at V came to 1 base and at J to 1 base, leaving 3 bases not matched to a gene. The CDR3 extends over 17 amino acids. CDR3 sequence reads: CASSQVGQGKTNEKLFF. The CDR3 nucleotides read TGTGCCAGCAGCCAAGTGGGACAGGGGAAAACTAATGAAAAACTGTTTTTT.

J is TRBJ2-3 and V is TRBV15; D is perhaps TRBD1 (5 bases). The J call may be faulty, since TRBJ1-5 better matches the DNA end. Germline V CDR1 and CDR2: LNHNV, YYDKDF (reference sequence). The CDR3 has 17 residues. CDR3 sequence: CAADTSGRIWGTDTQHF. CDR3 coding DNA: TGTGCCGCCGACACTAGCGGGAGGATATGGGGCACAGATACGCAGCATTTT.

At least ten counts were recorded for this clonotype. V is TRBV28 and J is TRBJ2-1, with TRBD1 as a possible D gene (5 bases). The germline V gene has CDR1 MDHEN and CDR2 SYDVKM. The length of the CDR3 is 16 residues. V lost 6 bases and J 7 bases, leaving 22 bases between the germline ends. For the CDR3, the DNA is TGTGCCAGCAGCGAAAAGGTCCCAGGGAAGAGTAATGAGCAGTTCTTC. It codes for CASSEKVPGKSNEQFF. The full variable domain, with the rest looked up from reference TRBV28 and TRBJ2-1, is DVKVTQSSRYLVKRTGEKVFLECVQDMDHENMFWYRQDPGLGLRLIYFSYDVKMKEKGDIPEGYSVSREKKERFSLILESASTNQTSMYLCASSEKVPGKSNEQFFGPGTRLTVL.

This clonotype was recorded many times. The chain employs TRBV15 and TRBJ2-6, with D perhaps given as TRBD1 or TRBD2 (5 bases each). Germline CDR1 is LNHNV and CDR2 is YYDKDF (reference sequence). Trimming cost V 3 bases and J 4 bases, with 10 bases left between them. The CDR3 contains 15 residues. In DNA, the CDR3 is TGTGCCACCAGCAGGGGGGAACCCGGGGCCAACGTCCTGACTTTC. This encodes CATSRGEPGANVLTF.

The J gene is TRBJ2-5, the V gene TRBV27, with D possibly being TRBD1 or TRBD2 (6 bases each). V shed 2 bases and J shed 3 bases, with 10 bases lying between them. CDR3 size: 14 residues. Germline V gene lookup returns CDR1 MNHEY and CDR2 SMNVEV (reference sequence). The CDR3 DNA reads as TGTGCCAGCAGTTTAAGGGGGGCCGAAGAGACCCAGTACTTC. Its protein is CASSLRGAEETQYF.

This clonotype was recorded a few times. A read error is possible here, since a much larger clone lies one base away. The gene calls are TRBV29-1 and TRBJ2-3; 11 bases fit TRBD2. The germline CDR1 and CDR2 sequences are SQVTM and ANQGSEA. CDR3 length: 17 residues. CDR3 bases: TGCAACGTTCGAGGACTAGCGGGCCCTCAGCCGAGAGATACGCAGTATTTT. Encoded protein: CNVRGLAGPQPRDTQYF.

This clonotype was seen ten or more times. The chain links TRBV7-9 to TRBJ2-1; TRBD1 might be the D (5 bases). The length of the CDR3 is 15 residues. The germline V gene has CDR1 SEHNR and CDR2 FQNEAQ (reference sequence). Trimming removed 5 bases at V and 4 bases at J, with 15 bases between. CDR3 bases: TGTGCCAGCAGCCGTACTATACAGGCGTACAATGAGCAGTTCTTC. Translated, it gives CASSRTIQAYNEQFF.

As regards this clonotype: A junction boundary mismatches the germline segment, possibly from a read error. The V call is TRBV11-2, the J call TRBJ2-7; 9 bases match TRBD2. The CDR3 has 13 amino acids. Germline lookup yields CDR1 SGHAT and CDR2 FQNNGV. CDR3: CACSWREGHEQYF. DNA of the CDR3: TGTGCCTGTTCTTGGCGGGAGGGCCACGAACAGTACTTC.

This clonotype appeared many times. This chain uses TRBV7-3 with TRBJ2-3; possibly TRBD1 or TRBD2 for D (5 bases each). There are 15 residues in the CDR3. Trimming shortened V by 3 bases and J by 5 bases, and 15 bases separated the two germline ends. Looked up from germline, CDR1 is SGHTA and CDR2 is FQGTGA. CDR3 nucleotides: TGTGCCAGCAGCTTCCCCGGGGACCCTCAAGATACGCAGTATTTT. This encodes CASSFPGDPQDTQYF.

Ten or more counts support this clonotype. V gene TRBV20-1 combines with J gene TRBJ2-7; D tentatively reads TRBD1 or TRBD2 (5 bases each). The germline V and J ends were trimmed by 8 bases and 3 bases, with 14 bases remaining between them. The CDR3 sequence is 12 residues long. The germline gives CDR1 DFQATT, CDR2 SNEGSKA (reference sequence). The chain's CDR3 is CSKGPTYYEQYF. DNA of the CDR3: TGCAGTAAGGGACCCACATACTACGAGCAGTACTTC.

This clonotype was seen at least ten times. The chain is built from TRBV6-2 or TRBV6-3 and TRBJ1-2, with D possibly TRBD1 on 6 matching bases. Trimming removed 3 bases at V and 7 bases at J, with 15 bases between. This CDR3 has 14 amino acids. CDR1 is MNHEY and CDR2 is SVGEGT in the germline V gene. Here the CDR3 reads CASSYLRQALGYTF. CDR3 nucleotides: TGTGCCAGCAGTTATCTTCGACAGGCTCTTGGCTACACCTTC.